The clone carrying this TCR beta chain was counted between two and nine times. Its antigen is undetermined. Using a CD8+CD4-CCR7+CD45RA+ phenotype, naive CD8 T cells were sorted. TCRdb processed the PCR reads anew with MiXCR; each CDR3 protein has one entry. The sample yields roughly 300,000 distinct CDR3 sequences, under 25% seen once. The data belong to a study of molecular identifiers for immune sequencing clone quantification. Study summary: Replicates partitioned RNA from about 20,000 or 100,000 naive CD8 cells into five parts, sequencing four.

Broader study findings: Spiked Jurkat TCR RNA from one cell was reportedly detectable among over 800,000 naive cells. In naive cells, under 1% of molecules belonged to clones above 20 RNA copies, against over 99% in effector cells.

This clonotype was sampled from a human donor in good health. Some libraries in this study had Jurkat cell RNA spiked in. Sequencing used naive CD8+ T cells from blood, with Jurkat cell RNA spiked in. Subset meaning: FACS-sorted CD8+CD4-CCR7+CD45RA+ naive T cells.

The CDR3, as DNA: TGTGCCAGCAGTTACATGGGGACTCTAGCCTACGAGCAGTACTTC. Protein: CASSYMGTLAYEQYF. The V call is TRBV6-2 or TRBV6-3, the J call TRBJ2-7; D is perhaps TRBD2 (6 bases). V shed 2 bases and J shed 2 bases, with 13 bases lying between them. CDR3 size: 15 residues. The V gene's germline CDR1 is MNHEY and CDR2 SVGEGT.